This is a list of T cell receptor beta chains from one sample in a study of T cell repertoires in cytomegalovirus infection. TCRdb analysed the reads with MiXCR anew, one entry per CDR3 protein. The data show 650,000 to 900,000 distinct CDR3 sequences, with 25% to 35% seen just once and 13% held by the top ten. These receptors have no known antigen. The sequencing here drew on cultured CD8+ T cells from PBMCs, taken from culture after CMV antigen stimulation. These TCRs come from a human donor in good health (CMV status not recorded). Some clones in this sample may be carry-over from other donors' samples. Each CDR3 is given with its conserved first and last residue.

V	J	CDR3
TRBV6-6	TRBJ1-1	CASSPAVRMNTEAFF
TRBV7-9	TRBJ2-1	CASSFPGQGGSYNEQFF
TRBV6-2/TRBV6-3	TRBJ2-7	CATSSGIVEQYF
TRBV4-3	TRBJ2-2	CASSHKKGQGTGELFF
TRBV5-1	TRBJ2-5	CASSFPKAGPPETQYF
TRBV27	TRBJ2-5	CASSPGRVGPQYF
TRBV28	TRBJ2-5	CASSFYRGRKETQYF
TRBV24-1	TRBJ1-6	CATSDFKYPDNSPLHF
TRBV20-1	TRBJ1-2	CSAREGTGALGYGYTF
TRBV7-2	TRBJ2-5	CASSLLAGALQETQYF
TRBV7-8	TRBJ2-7	CASSLRRQSSTFFSYEQYF
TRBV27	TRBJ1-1	CASSFLGQGSYGITEAFF
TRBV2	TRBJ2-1	CVSNREAASPFNNEQFF
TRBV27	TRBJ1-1	CASSRRPPPGTEAFF
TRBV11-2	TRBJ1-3	CASSFGWDTIYF